One sample yielded the 5 T cell receptor beta chains listed below, sequenced in a study of beta chain features in type 1 diabetes. Isolated RNA was reverse transcribed in full, so expressed TCRB transcripts were sequenced. Repertoires were generated with immunoSEQ multiplex PCR, while TCRdb's copy carries only in-frame clones and drops some. Here the sample spans approximately 15,000 clones, around 59% being singletons. The sequenced material came from stem cell memory CD4+ T cells from blood. These receptors came from a woman younger than 35 in good health.

This sequence joins TRBV7-6 and TRBJ2-5, with D perhaps TRBD2 (6 bases). Germline V gene data show CDR1 as SGHVS and CDR2 as FNYEAQ. CDR3 size: 15 residues. V was shortened by 0 bases and J by 4 bases, with 12 bases between the two germline ends. DNA of the CDR3: TGTGCCAGCAGCTTAGCGCATGGGGGGAGAGAGACCCAGTACTTC. This codes for CASSLAHGGRETQYF.

The rearrangement uses TRBV14 and TRBJ1-4, with 11 bases matching TRBD1. The ends lost 4 bases at V and 7 bases at J; junction bases unmatched: 5. Germline V gene data show CDR1 as SGHDN and CDR2 as FVKESK. This CDR3 contains 15 residues. CDR3 DNA sequence: TGTGCCAGCAGCCCGGACAGGGGGCGCTTTGAAAAACTGTTTTTT. It specifies CASSPDRGRFEKLFF.

This chain uses TRBV14 with TRBJ1-6, with D unresolved. CDR1 SGHDN and CDR2 FVKESK come from the germline V gene. The V and J ends lost 2 bases and 7 bases respectively, with 9 bases between them. The CDR3 extends over 14 amino acids. The CDR3 bases are TGTGCCAGCAGCCAAATTCCGGGAAATTCACCCCTCCACTTT. It yields the protein CASSQIPGNSPLHF.

This clone was observed once. V is TRBV2 and J is TRBJ1-6, with 8 bases identical to TRBD1. The V gene end was trimmed by 5 bases and the J gene end by 5 bases; junction bases not matched to a gene: 2. The V gene's germline CDR1 is SNHLY and CDR2 FYNNEI. CDR3 size: 14 residues. The CDR3 DNA sequence: TGTGCCAGCAGTTCGGACAGGGATAATTCACCCCTCCACTTT. Translated, it gives CASSSDRDNSPLHF.

The chain employs TRBV7-2 and TRBJ1-6; weak D call: TRBD1 (6 bases). The CDR3 spans 15 residues. CDR1 and CDR2 from the germline V gene are SGHTA and FQGNSA. V lost 4 bases and J 11 bases, leaving 18 bases between the germline ends. The CDR3 here is CASSSDRTVSTPLHF. The CDR3, as DNA: TGTGCCAGCAGCTCCGACAGGACTGTTTCGACACCCCTCCACTTT.